A selection of T cell receptor beta chains follows, all from one sample in a study of blood T cell repertoires in COVID-19. Method: immunoSEQ multiplex PCR; TCRdb's copy keeps in-frame clones and lacks some. The table shows about 230,000 clones, with 70% to 90% occurring only once. Sequencing was done on a sample of peripheral blood. The receptors were gathered from a man in his fifties or sixties with COVID-19, enrolled during active disease. Both conserved end residues are part of each CDR3. Fields, in order: D gene, V gene, J gene, clone size, CDR3 length, CDR3 DNA, CDR3 protein. A D gene is named only where the DNA matches it firmly. Size tells how often a clone was seen (once, few, many) or the class of an expanded clone, and some rows leave it out.

NA	TRBV19	TRBJ2-1	NA	16	TGTGCCAGTAGCTGGTTGGGGGACTCGACATACAATGAGCAGTTCTTC	CASSWLGDSTYNEQFF
TRBD2	TRBV2	TRBJ2-5	NA	16	TGTGCCAGCAGTGAAGCGCGCGGGGGAACACAAGAGACCCAGTACTTC	CASSEARGGTQETQYF
NA	TRBV14	TRBJ1-6	few	15	TGTGCCAGCAGCCCGGGGAGGGGTGTAAATTCACCCCTCCACTTT	CASSPGRGVNSPLHF
TRBD2	TRBV19	TRBJ2-5	NA	15	TGTGCCAGTACCATTAGCGGGGCCCACCAAGAGACCCAGTACTTC	CASTISGAHQETQYF
NA	TRBV10-1	TRBJ1-1	NA	15	TGCGCCACCTTACTCGAACAGGGCGGGAACACTGAAGCTTTCTTT	CATLLEQGGNTEAFF
TRBD1	TRBV10-2	TRBJ2-7	once	15	TGCGCCAGCAGTGAGTTTGGGACAGGTGACTACGAGCAGTACTTC	CASSEFGTGDYEQYF
NA	TRBV18	TRBJ1-1	NA	15	TGTGCCAGCTCACCAGTAGGAGGGGACGACACTGAAGCTTTCTTT	CASSPVGGDDTEAFF
NA	TRBV29-1	TRBJ2-7	once	13	TGCAGCGTTGTAGGGCTAGCTTCCTACGAGCAGTACTTC	CSVVGLASYEQYF
NA	TRBV6-1	TRBJ2-1	NA	15	TGTGCCAGCAGTGAAGCGCGGGACAGATACAATGAGCAGTTCTTC	CASSEARDRYNEQFF
TRBD1	TRBV3-1/TRBV3-2	TRBJ1-2	NA	13	TGTGCCAGCAGCCTTACAGGGGGGGAGGGCTACACCTTC	CASSLTGGEGYTF
NA	TRBV5-4	TRBJ1-3	many	14	TGTGCCAGCAGCTTGAGGGGTGCTGGAAACACCATATATTTT	CASSLRGAGNTIYF
NA	TRBV5-1	TRBJ1-1	NA	16	TGCGCCAGCAGCTTAACCCCTCCAGGGCCCAACACTGAAGCTTTCTTT	CASSLTPPGPNTEAFF
TRBD1	TRBV6-4	TRBJ1-4	NA	16	TGTGCCAGCCGACCCGGACAGGGCACAACTAATGAAAAACTGTTTTTT	CASRPGQGTTNEKLFF
TRBD1	TRBV2	TRBJ2-1	NA	15	TGTGCCAGCAGACCCGGGACAGGGGTTTGGAATGAGCAGTTCTTC	CASRPGTGVWNEQFF
TRBD1	TRBV15	TRBJ1-5	NA	17	TGTGCCACCAGCAGACACCCCGGACAGGGGAAGTATCAGCCCCAGCATTTT	CATSRHPGQGKYQPQHF
TRBD2	TRBV9	TRBJ2-3	NA	19	TGTGCCAGCAGCACCCCCTCCGGACTAGCGGGGGGGAACACAGATACGCAGTATTTT	CASSTPSGLAGGNTDTQYF